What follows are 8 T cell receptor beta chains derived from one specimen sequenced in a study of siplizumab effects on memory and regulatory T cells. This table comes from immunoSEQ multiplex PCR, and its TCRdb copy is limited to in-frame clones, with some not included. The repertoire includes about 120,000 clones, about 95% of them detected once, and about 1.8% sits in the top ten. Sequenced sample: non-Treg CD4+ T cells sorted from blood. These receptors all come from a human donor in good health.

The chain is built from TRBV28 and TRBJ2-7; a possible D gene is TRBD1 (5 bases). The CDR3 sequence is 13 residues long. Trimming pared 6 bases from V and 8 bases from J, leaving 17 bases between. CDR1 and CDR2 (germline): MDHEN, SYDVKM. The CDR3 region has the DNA TGTGCCAGCAGCCGTGGCGCTCCAGGGAAGCAGTACTTC. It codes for CASSRGAPGKQYF.

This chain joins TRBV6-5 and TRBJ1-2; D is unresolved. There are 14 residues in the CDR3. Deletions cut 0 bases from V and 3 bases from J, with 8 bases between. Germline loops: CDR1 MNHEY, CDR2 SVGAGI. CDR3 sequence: CASSYSTQDYGYTF. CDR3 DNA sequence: TGTGCCAGCAGTTACTCCACGCAGGACTATGGCTACACCTTC.

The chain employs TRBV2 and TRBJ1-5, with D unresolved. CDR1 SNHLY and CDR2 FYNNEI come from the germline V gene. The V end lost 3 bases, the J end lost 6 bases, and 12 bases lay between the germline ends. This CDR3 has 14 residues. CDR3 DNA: TGTGCCAGCAGTGATGGGGTGGGCCTTCAGCCCCAGCATTTT. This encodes CASSDGVGLQPQHF. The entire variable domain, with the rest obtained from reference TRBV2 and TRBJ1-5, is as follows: EPEVTQTPSHQVTQMGQEVILRCVPISNHLYFYWYRQILGQKVEFLVSFYNNEISEKSEIFDDQFSVERPDGSNFTLKIRSTKLEDSAMYFCASSDGVGLQPQHFGDGTRLSIL.

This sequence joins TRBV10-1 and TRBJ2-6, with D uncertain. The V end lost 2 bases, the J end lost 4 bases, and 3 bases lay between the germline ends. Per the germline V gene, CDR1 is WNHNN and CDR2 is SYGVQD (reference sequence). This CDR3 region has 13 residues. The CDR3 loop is CASSEEGANVLTF. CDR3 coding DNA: TGCGCCAGCAGTGAGGAAGGGGCCAACGTCCTGACTTTC.

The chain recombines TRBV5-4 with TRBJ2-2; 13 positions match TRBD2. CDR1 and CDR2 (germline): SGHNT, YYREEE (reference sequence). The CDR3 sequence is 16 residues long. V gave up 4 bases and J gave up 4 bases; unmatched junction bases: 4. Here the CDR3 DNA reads TGTGCCAGCAGCCCGGGACTAGCGGGGCCCACCGGGGAGCTGTTTTTT. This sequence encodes CASSPGLAGPTGELFF. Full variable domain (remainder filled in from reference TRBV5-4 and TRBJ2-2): ETGVTQSPTHLIKTRGQQVTLRCSSQSGHNTVSWYQQALGQGPQFIFQYYREEENGRGNFPPRFSGLQFPNYSSELNVNALELDDSALYLCASSPGLAGPTGELFFGEGSRLTVL.

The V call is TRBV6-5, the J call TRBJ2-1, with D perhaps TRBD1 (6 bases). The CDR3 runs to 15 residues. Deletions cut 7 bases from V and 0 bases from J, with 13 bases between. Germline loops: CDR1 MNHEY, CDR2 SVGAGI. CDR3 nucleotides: TGTGCCAGCACCCCTGACAGGTTCTCCTACAATGAGCAGTTCTTC. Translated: CASTPDRFSYNEQFF.

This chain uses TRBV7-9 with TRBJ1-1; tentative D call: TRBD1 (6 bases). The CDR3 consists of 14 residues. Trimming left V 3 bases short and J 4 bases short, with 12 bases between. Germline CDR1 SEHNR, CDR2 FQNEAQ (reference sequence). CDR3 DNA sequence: TGTGCCAGCAGCTTCGCAGGGGAGAGCACTGAAGCTTTCTTT. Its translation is CASSFAGESTEAFF.

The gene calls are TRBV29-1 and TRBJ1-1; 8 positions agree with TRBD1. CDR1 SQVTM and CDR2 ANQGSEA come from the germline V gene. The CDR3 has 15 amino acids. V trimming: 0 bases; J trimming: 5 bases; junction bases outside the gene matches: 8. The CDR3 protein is CSVEDQGRGRTEAFF. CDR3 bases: TGCAGCGTTGAAGATCAGGGCAGGGGGCGAACTGAAGCTTTCTTT.